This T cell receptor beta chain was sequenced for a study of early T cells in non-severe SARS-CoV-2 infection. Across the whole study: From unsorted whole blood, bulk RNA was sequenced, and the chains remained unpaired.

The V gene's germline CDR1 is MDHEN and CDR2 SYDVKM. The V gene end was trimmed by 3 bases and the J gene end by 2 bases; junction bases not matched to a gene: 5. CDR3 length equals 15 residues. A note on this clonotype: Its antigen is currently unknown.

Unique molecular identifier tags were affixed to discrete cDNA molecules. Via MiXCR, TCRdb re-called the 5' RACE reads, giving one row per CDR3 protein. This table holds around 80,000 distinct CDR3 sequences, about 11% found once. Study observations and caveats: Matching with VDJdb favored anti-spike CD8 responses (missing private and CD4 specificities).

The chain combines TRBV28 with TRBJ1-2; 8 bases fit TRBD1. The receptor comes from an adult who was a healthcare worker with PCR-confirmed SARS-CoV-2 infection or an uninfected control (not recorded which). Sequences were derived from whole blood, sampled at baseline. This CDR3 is CASSFSTGGNYGYTF. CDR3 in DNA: TGTGCCAGCAGTTTTAGTACAGGGGGGAACTATGGCTACACCTTC.